This T cell receptor beta chain derives from a study of patients and donors after allogeneic stem cell transplantation. This CDR3 has 14 residues. The germline gives CDR1 LGHDT, CDR2 YNNKEL (reference sequence). The germline V and J ends were trimmed by 1 base and 8 bases, with 12 bases remaining between them. TCRdb used MiXCR to reprocess the RT-PCR reads, holding one entry per CDR3 protein. The repertoire includes 400,000 to 500,000 distinct CDR3 sequences, approximately 16% of them detected once, and over 6% sits in the top ten. The chain is built from TRBV3-1 and TRBJ2-1; TRBD2 might be the D (5 bases). This clonotype was obtained from a human donor who was either an allogeneic HSCT recipient or a stem cell or donor lymphocyte infusion donor (not recorded which). It is not recorded whose cells these are; they may come from a transplant donor. Sequencing was done on a sample of blood, either unsorted or a sorted T cell fraction (not recorded which). Here the CDR3 DNA reads TGTGCCAGCAGCCAAGTAGGACCAGCGGATGAGCAGTTCTTC. Its translation: CASSQVGPADEQFF.